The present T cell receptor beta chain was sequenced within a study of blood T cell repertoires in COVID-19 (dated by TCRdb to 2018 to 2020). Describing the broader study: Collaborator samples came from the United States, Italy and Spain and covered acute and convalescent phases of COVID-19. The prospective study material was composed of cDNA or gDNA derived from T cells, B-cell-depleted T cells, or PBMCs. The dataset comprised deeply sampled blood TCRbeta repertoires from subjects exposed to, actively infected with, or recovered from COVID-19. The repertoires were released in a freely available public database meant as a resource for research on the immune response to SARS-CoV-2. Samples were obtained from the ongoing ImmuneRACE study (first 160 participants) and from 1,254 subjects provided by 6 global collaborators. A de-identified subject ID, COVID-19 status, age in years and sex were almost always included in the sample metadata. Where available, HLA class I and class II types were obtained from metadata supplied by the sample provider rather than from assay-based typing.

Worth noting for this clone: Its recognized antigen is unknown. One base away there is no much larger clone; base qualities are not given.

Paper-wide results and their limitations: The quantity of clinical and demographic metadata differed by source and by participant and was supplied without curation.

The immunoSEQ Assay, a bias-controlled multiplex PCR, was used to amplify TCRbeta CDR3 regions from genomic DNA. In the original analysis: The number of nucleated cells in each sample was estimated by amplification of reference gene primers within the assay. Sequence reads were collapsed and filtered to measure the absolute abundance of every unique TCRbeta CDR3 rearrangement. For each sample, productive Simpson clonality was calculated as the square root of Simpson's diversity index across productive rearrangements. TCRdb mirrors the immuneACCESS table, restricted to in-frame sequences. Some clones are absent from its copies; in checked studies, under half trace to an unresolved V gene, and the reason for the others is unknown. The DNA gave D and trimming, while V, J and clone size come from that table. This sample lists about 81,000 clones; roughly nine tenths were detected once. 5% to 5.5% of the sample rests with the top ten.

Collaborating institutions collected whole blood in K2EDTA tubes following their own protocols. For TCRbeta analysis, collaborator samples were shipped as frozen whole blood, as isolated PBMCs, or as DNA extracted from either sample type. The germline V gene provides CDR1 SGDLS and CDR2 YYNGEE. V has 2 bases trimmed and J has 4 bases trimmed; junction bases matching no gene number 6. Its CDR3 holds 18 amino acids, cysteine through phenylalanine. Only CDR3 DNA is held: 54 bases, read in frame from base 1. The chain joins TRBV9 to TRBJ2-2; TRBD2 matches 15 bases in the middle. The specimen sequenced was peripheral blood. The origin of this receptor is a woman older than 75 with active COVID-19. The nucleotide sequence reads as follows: TGTGCCAGCAGCGTCGGGGGACTAGCGGGAGGAGGCACCGGGGAGCTGTTTTTT. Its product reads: CASSVGGLAGGGTGELFF.